The T cell receptor beta chain under discussion was sequenced for a study of OX40 agonist ivuxolimab in advanced cancers. Study context: Partial responses were observed in three patients, of whom one had hepatocellular carcinoma and two had cutaneous melanoma.

The study's findings and limits: Partly responding patients at 0.1-3.0 mg/kg showed some of the smallest clonal expansion.

Here immunoSEQ multiplex PCR was the method, and the copy in TCRdb shows in-frame clones only, minus some. The repertoire holds roughly 43,000 clones, with approximately 85% as singletons. Concerning this clone: The antigen remains undetermined.

V was cut by 0 bases and J by 5 bases, with 8 bases left in between. Per the germline V gene, CDR1 is LGHNA and CDR2 is YNFKEQ. The CDR3 runs to 13 residues. The genes are TRBV4-2 and TRBJ2-7; D is ambiguous. The source was CD4+ or CD8+ T cells sorted from blood, collected in a trial of the OX40 agonist ivuxolimab. The TCR originated in an adult with an advanced solid tumor such as melanoma, head and neck, liver or kidney cancer. The CDR3, as DNA: TGTGCCAGCAGCCAAGAAATGTGGGACGAGCAGTACTTC. Encoded protein: CASSQEMWDEQYF.